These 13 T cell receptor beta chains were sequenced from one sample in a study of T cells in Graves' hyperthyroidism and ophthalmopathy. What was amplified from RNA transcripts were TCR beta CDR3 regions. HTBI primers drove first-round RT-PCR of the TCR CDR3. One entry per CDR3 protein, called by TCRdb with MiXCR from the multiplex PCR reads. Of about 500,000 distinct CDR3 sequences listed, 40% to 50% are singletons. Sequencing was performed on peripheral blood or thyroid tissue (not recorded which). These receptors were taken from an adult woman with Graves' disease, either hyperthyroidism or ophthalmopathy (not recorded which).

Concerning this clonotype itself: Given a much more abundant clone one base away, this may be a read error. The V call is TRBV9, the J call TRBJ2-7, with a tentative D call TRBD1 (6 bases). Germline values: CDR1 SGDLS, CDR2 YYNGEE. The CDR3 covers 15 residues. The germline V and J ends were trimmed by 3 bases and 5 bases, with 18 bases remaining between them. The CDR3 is CASSATGTLRNEQYF. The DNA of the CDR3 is TGTGCCAGCAGCGCTACCGGGACATTGCGGAACGAGCAGTACTTC.

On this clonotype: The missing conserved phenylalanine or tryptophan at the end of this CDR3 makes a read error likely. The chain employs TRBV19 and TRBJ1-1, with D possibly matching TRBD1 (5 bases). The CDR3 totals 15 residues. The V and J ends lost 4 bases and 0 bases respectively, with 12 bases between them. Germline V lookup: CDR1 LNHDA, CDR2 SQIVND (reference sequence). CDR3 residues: CASSSRGRVNTEAFL. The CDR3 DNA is TGTGCCAGTAGTAGCCGGGGGAGGGTGAACACTGAAGCTTTCCTT.

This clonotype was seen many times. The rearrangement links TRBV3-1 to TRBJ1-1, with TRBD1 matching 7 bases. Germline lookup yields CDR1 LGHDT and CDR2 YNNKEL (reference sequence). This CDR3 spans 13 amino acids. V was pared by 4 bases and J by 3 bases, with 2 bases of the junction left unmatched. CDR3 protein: CASSPDRDTEAFF. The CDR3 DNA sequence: TGTGCCAGCAGCCCCGACAGGGACACTGAAGCTTTCTTT.

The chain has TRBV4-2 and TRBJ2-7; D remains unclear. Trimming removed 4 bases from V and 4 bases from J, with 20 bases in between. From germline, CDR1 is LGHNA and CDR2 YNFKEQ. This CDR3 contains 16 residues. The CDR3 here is CASSPPQRRAGYEQYF. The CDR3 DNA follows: TGTGCCAGCAGCCCCCCCCAACGTCGAGCTGGGTACGAGCAGTACTTC.

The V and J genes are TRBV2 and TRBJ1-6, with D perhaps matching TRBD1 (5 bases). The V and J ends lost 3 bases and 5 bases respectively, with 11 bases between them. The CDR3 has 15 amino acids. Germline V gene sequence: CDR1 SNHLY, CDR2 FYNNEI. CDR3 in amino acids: CASSDAGTHNSPLHF. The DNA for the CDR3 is TGTGCCAGCAGTGATGCGGGGACCCATAATTCACCCCTCCACTTT.

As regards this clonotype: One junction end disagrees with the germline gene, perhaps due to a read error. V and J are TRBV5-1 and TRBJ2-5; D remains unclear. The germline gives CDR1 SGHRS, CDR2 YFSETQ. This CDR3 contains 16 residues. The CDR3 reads CASSLLWSALQETQYF. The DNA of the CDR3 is TGCGCCAGCAGCTTGTTATGGTCAGCTCTTCAAGAGACTCAGTACTTC.

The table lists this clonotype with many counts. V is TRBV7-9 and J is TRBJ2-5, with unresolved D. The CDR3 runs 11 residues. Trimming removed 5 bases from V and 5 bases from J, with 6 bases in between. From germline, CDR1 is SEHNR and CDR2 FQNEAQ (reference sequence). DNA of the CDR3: TGTGCCAGCAGCCACCGGGAGACCCAGTACTTC. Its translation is CASSHRETQYF.

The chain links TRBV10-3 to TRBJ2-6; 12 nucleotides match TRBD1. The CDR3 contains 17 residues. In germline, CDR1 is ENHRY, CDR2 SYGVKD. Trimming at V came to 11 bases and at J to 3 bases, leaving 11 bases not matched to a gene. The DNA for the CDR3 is TGTGCCGTCAAACCGGGACAGGGGGCGGATGGGGCCAACGTCCTGACTTTC. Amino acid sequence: CAVKPGQGADGANVLTF.

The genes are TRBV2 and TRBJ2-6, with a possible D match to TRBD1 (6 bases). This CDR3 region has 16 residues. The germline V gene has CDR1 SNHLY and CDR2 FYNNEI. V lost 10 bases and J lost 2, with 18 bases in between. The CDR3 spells CATRDTGYAGANVLTF. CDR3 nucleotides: TGTGCCACCCGGGACACCGGGTATGCTGGGGCCAACGTCCTGACTTTC.

CDR3 in amino acids: CASSIRTGTDGANVLTF. CDR3 in DNA: TGTGCCAGCAGCATACGGACAGGGACGGACGGGGCCAACGTCCTGACTTTC. This chain joins TRBV7-2 and TRBJ2-6; 8 bases agree with TRBD1. Looked up from germline, CDR1 is SGHTA and CDR2 is FQGNSA. V trimming: 5 bases; J trimming: 4 bases; junction bases outside the gene matches: 10. There are 17 residues in the CDR3.

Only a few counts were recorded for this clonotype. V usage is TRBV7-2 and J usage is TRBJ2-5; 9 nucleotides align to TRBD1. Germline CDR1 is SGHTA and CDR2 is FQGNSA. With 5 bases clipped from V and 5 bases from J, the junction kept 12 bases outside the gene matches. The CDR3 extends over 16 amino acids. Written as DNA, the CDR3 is TGTGCCAGCAGCACAGCCCCGACAGGGGGGTGGGAGACCCAGTACTTC. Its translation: CASSTAPTGGWETQYF.

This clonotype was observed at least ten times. The CDR3 nucleotides read TGCAGCGCCATACGACTAGCGGGAGAAGAGACCCAGTACTTC. Its protein product is CSAIRLAGEETQYF. The chain is built from TRBV29-1 and TRBJ2-5, with 12 nucleotides matching TRBD2. The CDR3 loop spans 14 amino acids. Germline V gives CDR1 SQVTM, CDR2 ANQGSEA. Trimming took 7 bases from V and 3 from J; bases not matched to a gene: 6.

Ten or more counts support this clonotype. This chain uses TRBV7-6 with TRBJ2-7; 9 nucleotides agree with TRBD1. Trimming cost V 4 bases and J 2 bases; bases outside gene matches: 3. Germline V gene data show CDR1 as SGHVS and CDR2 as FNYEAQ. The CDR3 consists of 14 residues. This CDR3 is CASSSQGAPYEQYF. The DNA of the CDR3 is TGTGCCAGCAGCTCACAGGGGGCCCCCTACGAGCAGTACTTC.